The clone carrying this T cell receptor beta chain was seen only a few times. Its antigen is undetermined. The trim removed 1 base at V and 8 bases at J, leaving 5 bases unmatched. This CDR3 has 14 residues. In germline, CDR1 is SGHRS, CDR2 YFSETQ. The sample originates from a study of cytomegalovirus exposure and HLA in healthy donors. Study conclusions and caveats: Sequencing likely produced, as an artifact, a cluster of highly shared sequence variants. A missense DCLRE1C variant was associated with V- and J-gene trimming of TCR beta chains in a later analysis, and an independent cohort replicated the association.

The PCR was carried out with 60 Vbeta primers and 13 Jbeta primers. Measured with immunoSEQ multiplex PCR; TCRdb has only the in-frame clones, and not every one. Here the sample spans about 120,000 clones, roughly 9% being singletons. Material for sequencing was PBMCs. The TCR sequence derives from a woman aged 40 to 50 in good health and CMV-seropositive. The chain carries TRBV5-1 and TRBJ1-4, with 7 bases matching TRBD1. The CDR3, as DNA: TGCGCCAGCAGCTTGAGGCAGGGGGACGAAAAACTGTTTTTT. Amino acid sequence: CASSLRQGDEKLFF.